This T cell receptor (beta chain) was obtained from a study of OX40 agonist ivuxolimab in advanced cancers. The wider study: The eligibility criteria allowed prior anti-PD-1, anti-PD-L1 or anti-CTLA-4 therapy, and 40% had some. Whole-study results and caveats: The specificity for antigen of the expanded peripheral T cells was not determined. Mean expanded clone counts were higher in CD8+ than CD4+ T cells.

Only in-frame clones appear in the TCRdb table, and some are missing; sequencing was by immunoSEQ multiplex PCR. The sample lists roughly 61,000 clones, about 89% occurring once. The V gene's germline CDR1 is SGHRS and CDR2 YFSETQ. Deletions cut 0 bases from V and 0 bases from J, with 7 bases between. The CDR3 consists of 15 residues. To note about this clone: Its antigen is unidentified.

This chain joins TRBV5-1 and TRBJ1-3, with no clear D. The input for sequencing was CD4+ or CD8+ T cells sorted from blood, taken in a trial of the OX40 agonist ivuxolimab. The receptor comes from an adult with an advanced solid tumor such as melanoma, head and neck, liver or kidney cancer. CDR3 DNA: TGCGCCAGCAGCTTGGCGGAGAACTCTGGAAACACCATATATTTT. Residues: CASSLAENSGNTIYF.